Presented here are 18 T cell receptor beta chains from one specimen sequenced in a study of cytomegalovirus exposure and HLA in healthy donors. Primers included in the PCR were 60 Vbeta and 13 Jbeta primers. Clones were sequenced by immunoSEQ multiplex PCR, and TCRdb holds only the in-frame ones, with some missing. The sample contains 200,000 to 250,000 clones, 77% of which appear only once. Sequencing input: PBMCs. These TCRs come from a woman aged 55-69 years in good health and CMV-seropositive.

The chain joins TRBV5-1 to TRBJ1-1, with 11 bases that match TRBD1. With V trimmed by 6 bases and J by 1 base, 5 bases remained unmatched. The CDR3 loop spans 15 amino acids. Germline CDR1 and CDR2: SGHRS and YFSETQ. The CDR3 protein is CASIRGTGGNTEAFF. The CDR3 nucleotides read TGCGCCAGCATCCGGGGGACAGGGGGGAACACTGAAGCTTTCTTT.

The gene calls are TRBV27 and TRBJ2-1; TRBD1 matches 7 bases. With V trimmed by 5 bases and J by 0 bases, 10 bases remained unmatched. Germline CDR1 reads MNHEY; CDR2 reads SMNVEV (reference sequence). The CDR3 totals 17 residues. CDR3: CASSPHLTGNSYNEQFF. The CDR3 nucleotides are TGTGCCAGCAGTCCCCATCTGACAGGGAACTCCTACAATGAGCAGTTCTTC.

This chain joins TRBV9 and TRBJ1-2, with 9 bases lining up with TRBD1. Per the germline V gene, CDR1 is SGDLS and CDR2 is YYNGEE. The ends lost 0 bases at V and 5 bases at J; junction bases unmatched: 2. This CDR3 region has 14 residues. The CDR3, as DNA: TGTGCCAGCAGCGTAGCAGGACAGGGGTATGGCTACACCTTC. It yields the protein CASSVAGQGYGYTF.

The CDR3 nucleotides read TGTGCCAGCAGCCGAACAGGGGACTATGGCTACACCTTC. This gives the protein CASSRTGDYGYTF. This chain connects TRBV6-1 to TRBJ1-2; TRBD1 aligns across 7 bases. The germline CDR1 and CDR2 sequences are MNHNS and SASEGT. The CDR3 spans 13 residues. Trimming at V came to 6 bases and at J to 3 bases, leaving 4 bases not matched to a gene.

The V and J genes are TRBV29-1 and TRBJ2-2; D gene ambiguous. The germline CDR1 and CDR2 sequences are SQVTM and ANQGSEA. The length of the CDR3 is 14 residues. Trimming took off 4 bases at V and 1 base at J, with 10 bases between the two ends. The CDR3 protein is CSVGRLENTGELFF. The CDR3, as DNA: TGCAGCGTTGGCCGGCTAGAGAACACCGGGGAGCTGTTTTTT.

The CDR3 DNA reads as TGTGCCAGCACCCTAGTCCTACGGAGGGCGGGGAAGACTGAAGCTTTCTTT. Its protein is CASTLVLRRAGKTEAFF. The chain has TRBV7-9 and TRBJ1-1; D is unclear. The germline V gene has CDR1 SEHNR and CDR2 FQNEAQ (reference sequence). This CDR3 is built from 17 residues. Trimming cost V 7 bases and J 5 bases, with 26 bases left between them.

Notes on this clone: Other DNA sequences in this specimen translate into the identical CDR3. V and J are TRBV5-1 and TRBJ2-5; D is undetermined. V gave up 4 bases and J gave up 4 bases, with 8 bases separating them. This CDR3 has 12 amino acids. CDR1 is SGHRS, CDR2 YFSETQ, per germline. The CDR3 reads CASSLDGETQYF. CDR3 DNA sequence: TGCGCCAGCAGCCTAGACGGAGAGACCCAGTACTTC.

The rearrangement joins TRBV7-9 to TRBJ1-1, with 9 bases that match TRBD1. The CDR3 sequence is 14 residues long. Germline CDR1 SEHNR, CDR2 FQNEAQ (reference sequence). The V and J ends lost 3 bases and 5 bases, in that order; junction bases with no gene match: 4. The CDR3 reads CASSFTGGGTEAFF. The DNA of the CDR3 is TGTGCCAGCAGCTTTACAGGGGGCGGGACTGAAGCTTTCTTT.

The chain couples TRBV5-4 to TRBJ2-5, with a weak D call TRBD1 (6 bases). CDR3 length equals 15 residues. Germline V gene lookup returns CDR1 SGHNT and CDR2 YYREEE (reference sequence). The ends were cut back, 0 bases at V and 2 bases at J, with 11 bases in the middle. The CDR3 DNA reads TGTGCCAGCAGCTTGGTGGGAACAGGGCAAGAGACCCAGTACTTC. It translates to CASSLVGTGQETQYF.

The chain couples TRBV28 to TRBJ2-5; 10 bases align to TRBD2. This CDR3 comprises 17 residues. After removal of 2 bases from V and 2 bases from J, the junction contained 8 bases not matched to a gene. CDR1 is MDHEN, CDR2 SYDVKM, per germline. The CDR3 protein is CASSLNLAGAPQETQYF. The CDR3 region has the DNA TGTGCCAGCAGTTTAAATCTAGCGGGGGCACCTCAAGAGACCCAGTACTTC.

This clone came up a few times. This sequence joins TRBV4-2 and TRBJ1-6; no firm D call. Trimming took 0 bases from V and 0 from J, leaving 12 bases between them. This CDR3 contains 18 residues. The germline V gene encodes CDR1 LGHNA and CDR2 YNFKEQ. CDR3 bases: TGTGCCAGCAGCCAAGAACCCCAGGTGACCTCCTATAATTCACCCCTCCACTTT. The encoded protein is CASSQEPQVTSYNSPLHF.

The V gene is TRBV6-5, the J gene TRBJ1-2, with a tentative D call TRBD1 (6 bases). This CDR3 region has 13 residues. The germline V and J ends were trimmed by 6 bases and 2 bases, with 10 bases remaining between them. CDR1 is MNHEY and CDR2 is SVGAGI in the germline V gene. The CDR3 loop is CASRETGNYGYTF. The DNA for the CDR3 is TGTGCCAGCAGGGAAACAGGGAACTATGGCTACACCTTC.

With regard to this clone: Other DNA sequences in this specimen translate into the identical CDR3. The gene calls are TRBV5-1 and TRBJ2-3; weak D call: TRBD2 (6 bases). The CDR3 spans 15 residues. Looked up from germline, CDR1 is SGHRS and CDR2 is YFSETQ. Trimming cost V 4 bases and J 0 bases, with 12 bases left between them. The CDR3 region has the DNA TGCGCCAGCAGCCCCGGGACTCCTAGCACAGATACGCAGTATTTT. It translates to CASSPGTPSTDTQYF.

The chain recombines TRBV11-3 with TRBJ2-5; 9 nucleotides agree with TRBD2. V trimming: 0 bases; J trimming: 11 bases; junction bases outside the gene matches: 22. The CDR3 is made up of 19 amino acids. CDR1 and CDR2 (germline): SGHNT, YENEEA. Written as DNA, the CDR3 is TGTGCCAGCAGCTTAGATGAAGAAAGCGGGGGGCCTCGGCAGGGGGAGCAGTACTTC. The encoded protein is CASSLDEESGGPRQGEQYF.

This clone was detected only once. The CDR3 nucleotides read TGCAGCGTGGGTTACACAGGGGGTGCTGCGGAGACCCAGTACTTC. Its translation is CSVGYTGGAAETQYF. The chain links TRBV29-1 to TRBJ2-5; 8 bases are shared with TRBD1. CDR1 is SQVTM and CDR2 is ANQGSEA in the germline V gene. The CDR3 consists of 15 residues. V shed 6 bases, J shed 5 bases, and the junction held 14 bases outside the gene matches.

The chain carries TRBV23-1 and TRBJ1-2; D unclear. TRBV23-1 is noted as an ORF with a role that remains uncertain. The CDR3 is 14 residues long. Trimming left V 0 bases short and J 1 base short, with 6 bases between. For the CDR3, the DNA is TGCGCCAGCAGTCAATCACGACTTAACTATGGCTACACCTTC. Translation gives CASSQSRLNYGYTF.

This chain uses TRBV19 with TRBJ1-4, with a weak D call TRBD1 (6 bases). Germline V gene lookup returns CDR1 LNHDA and CDR2 SQIVND (reference sequence). This CDR3 comprises 15 residues. Between the trimmed V and J ends, which lost 8 bases and 1 base, there was a span of 14 bases. The chain's CDR3 is CASGVGGQTNEKLFF. The CDR3 coding sequence is TGTGCCAGTGGGGTCGGGGGGCAAACTAATGAAAAACTGTTTTTT.

This chain links TRBV18 with TRBJ1-1; D is ambiguous. Germline-derived CDR1 and CDR2 are KGHSH and LQKENI. This CDR3 is 15 amino acids long. Trimming removed 3 bases from V and 3 bases from J, with 14 bases in between. CDR3 sequence reads: CASSPRSPHHTEAFF. The CDR3 coding sequence is TGTGCCAGCTCACCGAGGTCCCCACACCACACTGAAGCTTTCTTT. Supplemented by reference TRBV18 and TRBJ1-1, the full variable domain reads NAGVMQNPRHLVRRRGQEARLRCSPMKGHSHVYWYRQLPEEGLKFMVYLQKENIIDESGMPKERFSAEFPKEGPSILRIQQVVRGDSAAYFCASSPRSPHHTEAFFGQGTRLTVV.